The T cell receptor (beta chain) under discussion was sequenced for a study of beta chain features in type 1 diabetes. Study-wide results and limits: Type 1 diabetes patients had TCRB CDR3s that were shorter (moderately but significantly so) in all four CD4+ subsets. For patients, the naive, central memory and Treg TCRB repertoires appeared more alike than for healthy donors. Cells with high TCR expression could be over-represented when cDNA is sequenced.

This clone was found a few times. No antigen is known for it. This sample also contains other DNA sequences that code for the same CDR3. Investigators reverse transcribed all isolated RNA, so they sequenced expressed TCRB transcripts. Profiled with immunoSEQ multiplex PCR; TCRdb holds only in-frame clones, not every one. This table has around 650,000 clones, 9.5% to 15% appearing once. The CDR3 covers 15 residues. Germline V lookup: CDR1 SGDLS, CDR2 YYNGEE. The V segment lost 2 bases and the J segment 7 bases; nucleotides outside the gene matches: 2. The chain is built from TRBV9 and TRBJ2-1, with 14 bases aligning to TRBD2. Sequencing was done on a sample of naive CD4+ T cells from blood. The receptor was derived from a man aged 30 to 45 with type 1 diabetes. The CDR3 here is CASSVGLAGANEQFF. CDR3 DNA sequence: TGTGCCAGCAGCGTGGGACTAGCGGGGGCAAATGAGCAGTTCTTC.